The subject of this entry is one T cell receptor (beta chain). Clones were read by immunoSEQ multiplex PCR, and TCRdb kept only the in-frame ones, dropping some. The repertoire has more than 60,000 clones, over 75% of them found once; the top ten carry 15% to 20%. This sample was taken from a study of T cell responses to AZD1222 COVID-19 vaccine. V dropped 5 bases and J dropped 4 bases, with 15 bases sitting between them. Germline V gives CDR1 SGHVS, CDR2 FQNEAQ. There are 15 residues in the CDR3. The sequences come from peripheral blood, collected on day 0 of AZD1222 vaccination. This sequence joins TRBV7-8 and TRBJ1-5; D possibly corresponds to TRBD1 (6 bases). The clonotype was recovered from an adult in good health. The CDR3, as DNA: TGTGCCAGCAGCATGCACAGGGCGCCAAATCAGCCCCAGCATTTT. Protein sequence: CASSMHRAPNQPQHF.